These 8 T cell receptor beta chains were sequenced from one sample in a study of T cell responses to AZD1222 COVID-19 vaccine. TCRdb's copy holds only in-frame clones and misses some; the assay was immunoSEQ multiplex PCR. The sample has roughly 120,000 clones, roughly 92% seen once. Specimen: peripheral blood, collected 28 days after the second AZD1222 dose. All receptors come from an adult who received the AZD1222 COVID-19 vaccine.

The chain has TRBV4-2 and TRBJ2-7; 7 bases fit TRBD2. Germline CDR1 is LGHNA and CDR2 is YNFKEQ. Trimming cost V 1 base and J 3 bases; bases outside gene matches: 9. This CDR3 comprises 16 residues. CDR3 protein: CASSQASSGTGYEQYF. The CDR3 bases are TGTGCCAGCAGCCAAGCATCAAGCGGGACGGGCTACGAGCAGTACTTC.

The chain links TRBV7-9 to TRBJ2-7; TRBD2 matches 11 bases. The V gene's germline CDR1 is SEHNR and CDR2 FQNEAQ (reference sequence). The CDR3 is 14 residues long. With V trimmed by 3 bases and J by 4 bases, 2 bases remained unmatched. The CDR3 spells CASSFLAGGYEQYF. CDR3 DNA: TGTGCCAGCAGCTTTCTAGCGGGAGGTTACGAGCAGTACTTC.

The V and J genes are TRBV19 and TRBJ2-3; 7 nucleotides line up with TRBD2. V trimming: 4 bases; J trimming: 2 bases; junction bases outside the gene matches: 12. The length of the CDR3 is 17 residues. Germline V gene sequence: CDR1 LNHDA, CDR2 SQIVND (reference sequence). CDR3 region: CASSKRPAGSYTDTQYF. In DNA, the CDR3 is TGTGCCAGTAGTAAAAGGCCAGCGGGGTCATACACAGATACGCAGTATTTT.

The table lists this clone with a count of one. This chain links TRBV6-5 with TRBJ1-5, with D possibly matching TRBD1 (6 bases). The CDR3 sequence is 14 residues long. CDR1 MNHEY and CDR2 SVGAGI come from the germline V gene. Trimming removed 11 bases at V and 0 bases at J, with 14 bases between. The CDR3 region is CACGQLFSNQPQHF. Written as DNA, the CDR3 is TGTGCCTGCGGACAGCTATTTAGCAATCAGCCCCAGCATTTT.

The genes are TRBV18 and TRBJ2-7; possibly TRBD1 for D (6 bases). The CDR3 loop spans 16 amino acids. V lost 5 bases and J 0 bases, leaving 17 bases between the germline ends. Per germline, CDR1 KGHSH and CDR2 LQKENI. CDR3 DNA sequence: TGTGCCAGCTCAGAGTACACGGCAGGGGCCTCCTACGAGCAGTACTTC. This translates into CASSEYTAGASYEQYF. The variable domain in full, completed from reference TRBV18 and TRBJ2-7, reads NAGVMQNPRHLVRRRGQEARLRCSPMKGHSHVYWYRQLPEEGLKFMVYLQKENIIDESGMPKERFSAEFPKEGPSILRIQQVVRGDSAAYFCASSEYTAGASYEQYFGPGTRLTVT.

In DNA, the CDR3 is TGTGCCAGCAGCTACGGACCTAACACTGAAGCTTTCTTT. Protein: CASSYGPNTEAFF. This chain joins TRBV5-4 and TRBJ1-1; D gene uncertain. This CDR3 is built from 13 residues. Trimming took off 3 bases at V and 2 bases at J, with 8 bases between the two ends. CDR1 is SGHNT, CDR2 YYREEE, per germline (reference sequence).

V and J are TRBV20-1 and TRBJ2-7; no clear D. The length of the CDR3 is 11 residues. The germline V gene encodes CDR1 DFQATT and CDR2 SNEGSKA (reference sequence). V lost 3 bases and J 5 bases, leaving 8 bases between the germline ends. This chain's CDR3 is CSARAAHEQYF. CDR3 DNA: TGCAGTGCTAGGGCTGCCCACGAGCAGTACTTC.

The CDR3 nucleotides are TGTGCCAGCAGCTTAACTTTCGTGGGCAGGTCCTTAGATACGCAGTATTTT. It translates to CASSLTFVGRSLDTQYF. J is TRBJ2-3 and V is TRBV7-3; D uncertain. This CDR3 has 17 residues. Trimming stripped 0 bases from V and 5 bases from J, with 18 bases between. CDR1 is SGHTA, CDR2 FQGTGA, per germline.